This is a list of T cell receptor beta chains from one sample in a study of CD8+CD57+ T cells in acquired aplastic anemia. MiXCR, applied by TCRdb to the reads, yields one record per CDR3 protein. Among 250,000 or so distinct CDR3 sequences listed, approximately 45% were seen once. Sequenced input: sorted CD4+, CD8+, or CD8+CD57+ T cells (not recorded which) from PBMCs. Receptor source: a human donor with aplastic anemia. Both conserved end residues are part of each CDR3. The D gene is left open where the match is weak. Not every row has a clone size; where given, it reads once, few, many or a size class.

. | TRBJ2-7 | TRBV11-2 | TRBD2 | TGTGCCAGCAGCCCGAGGGGAGCGGCGGGAGGCCACGAGCAGTACTTC | CASSPRGAAGGHEQYF
many | TRBJ1-2 | TRBV29-1 | . | TGCAGCGTGGGGAGGGCCCATGGCTACACCTTC | CSVGRAHGYTF
many | TRBJ2-7 | TRBV7-3 | . | TGTGCCAGCAGCTTAGGGGGGGCAACCCACGAGCAGTACTTC | CASSLGGATHEQYF
. | TRBJ2-7 | TRBV7-2 | . | TGTGCCAGCAGCCCCAACGGGGCTAGCAACGAGCAGTACTTC | CASSPNGASNEQYF
many | TRBJ2-5 | TRBV6-1 | TRBD2 | TGTGCCAGCAGTGAAGCTAGCGGGGGGCAAGAGACCCAGTACTTC | CASSEASGGQETQYF
. | TRBJ2-7 | TRBV2 | TRBD1 | TGTGCCAGCAGGGGACAGGGTGGGGAGCAGTACTTC | CASRGQGGEQYF
many | TRBJ1-1 | TRBV12-3/TRBV12-4 | . | TGTGCCAGCAGTACGCGGGGTATGAACACTGAAGCTTTCTTT | CASSTRGMNTEAFF
many | TRBJ2-1 | TRBV20-1 | TRBD2 | TGCAGTGCTTTTTCTAAGCGGGAGCTCTATGAGCAGTTCTTC | CSAFSKRELYEQFF
. | TRBJ2-7 | TRBV6-5 | . | TGTGCCAGCTCGACCGGGGCCTACTACGAGCAGTACTTC | CASSTGAYYEQYF
. | TRBJ1-1 | TRBV29-1 | TRBD1 | TGCAGCGCCGGACAGGTGAGCACTGAAGCTTTCTTT | CSAGQVSTEAFF
few | TRBJ2-7 | TRBV10-1 | . | TGCGCCAGCAGTGAAACGGGAGTCTACGAGCAGTACTTC | CASSETGVYEQYF
. | TRBJ1-1 | TRBV7-9 | . | TGTGCCAGCAGCTTTGGGGAGTTGAACACTGAAGCTTTCTTT | CASSFGELNTEAFF
. | TRBJ2-7 | TRBV20-1 | . | TGCAGTGCCATGGGACACCCAGGGATCTACGAGCAGTACTTC | CSAMGHPGIYEQYF
. | TRBJ2-1 | TRBV24-1 | . | TGTGCCACCAAGGGTACGGACAGCTCCTACAATGAGCAGTTCTTC | CATKGTDSSYNEQFF
many | TRBJ2-3 | TRBV7-6 | . | TGTGCCAGCAGCCCCCATTCATTCAGGGGACCCACGGATACGCAGTATTTT | CASSPHSFRGPTDTQYF
once | TRBJ2-1 | TRBV10-3 | . | TGTGCCATCAGTGAGTCCAGGGGCGCAGGCAATGAGCAGTTCTTC | CAISESRGAGNEQFF
many | TRBJ2-1 | TRBV7-9 | . | TGTGCCAGCAGTTGGGACACGAGCTCCTACAATGAGCAGTTCTTC | CASSWDTSSYNEQFF
many | TRBJ2-7 | TRBV3-1 | . | TGTGCCAGCAGCCAAGACTCGGTATCCTACGAGCAGTACTTC | CASSQDSVSYEQYF
. | TRBJ2-5 | TRBV20-1 | . | TGCAGCTCGGTACCGGGGGGCGGGGAGACCCAGTACTTC | CSSVPGGGETQYF
. | TRBJ2-7 | TRBV2 | . | TGTGCCAGCAGCGGGGGACACGGGGTTATCTACGAGCAGTACTTC | CASSGGHGVIYEQYF
many | TRBJ1-6 | TRBV12-3/TRBV12-4 | . | TGTGCCAGCAGTCCGGGACTTATTAGTCCAAATTCACCCCTCCACTTT | CASSPGLISPNSPLHF
few | TRBJ1-1 | TRBV20-1 | . | TGCAGTGCTCAGGGACGGGGGCTCACTGAAGCTTTCTTT | CSAQGRGLTEAFF
. | TRBJ1-1 | TRBV30 | . | TGTGCCTGGAGTGTACCAGGAACCCACACTGAAGCTTTCTTT | CAWSVPGTHTEAFF
few | TRBJ2-1 | TRBV12-3/TRBV12-4 | TRBD1 | TGTGCCAGCAGTTTAGGGACAGGGGGTCAAGATGAGCAGTTCTTC | CASSLGTGGQDEQFF
. | TRBJ1-2 | TRBV9 | . | TGTGCCAGCAGCACGACTACAGGGACTAATGGCTACACCTTC | CASSTTTGTNGYTF
. | TRBJ2-5 | TRBV20-1 | . | TGCAGTGCTAACCAGGGGGGACAAGAGACCCAGTACTTC | CSANQGGQETQYF
. | TRBJ1-1 | TRBV5-5 | . | TGTGCCTGCGGACACCCACAGAGGACTGAAGCTTTCTTT | CACGHPQRTEAFF
many | TRBJ1-1 | TRBV12-3/TRBV12-4 | . | TGTGCCAGCAGCCCCGGACAGATAAACACTGAAGCTTTCTTT | CASSPGQINTEAFF
. | TRBJ2-7 | TRBV15 | . | TGTGCCACCAGCAGAGAGGTAGGGGACGGTCCCTACGAGCAGTACTTC | CATSREVGDGPYEQYF